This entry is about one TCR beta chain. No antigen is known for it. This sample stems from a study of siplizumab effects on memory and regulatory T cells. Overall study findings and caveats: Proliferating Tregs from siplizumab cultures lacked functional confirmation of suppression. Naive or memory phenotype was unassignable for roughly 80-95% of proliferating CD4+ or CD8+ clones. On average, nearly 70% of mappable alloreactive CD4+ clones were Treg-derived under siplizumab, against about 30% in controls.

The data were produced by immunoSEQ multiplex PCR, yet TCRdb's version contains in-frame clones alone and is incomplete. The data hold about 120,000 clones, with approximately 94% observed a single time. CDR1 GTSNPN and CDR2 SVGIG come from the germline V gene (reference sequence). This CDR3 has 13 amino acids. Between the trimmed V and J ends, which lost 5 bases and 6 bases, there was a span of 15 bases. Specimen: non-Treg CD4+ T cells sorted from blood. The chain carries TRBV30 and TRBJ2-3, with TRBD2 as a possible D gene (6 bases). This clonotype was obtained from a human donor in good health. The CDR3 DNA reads TGTGCCTGGGGTCCGGGAGTGACGGATACGCAGTATTTT. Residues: CAWGPGVTDTQYF.